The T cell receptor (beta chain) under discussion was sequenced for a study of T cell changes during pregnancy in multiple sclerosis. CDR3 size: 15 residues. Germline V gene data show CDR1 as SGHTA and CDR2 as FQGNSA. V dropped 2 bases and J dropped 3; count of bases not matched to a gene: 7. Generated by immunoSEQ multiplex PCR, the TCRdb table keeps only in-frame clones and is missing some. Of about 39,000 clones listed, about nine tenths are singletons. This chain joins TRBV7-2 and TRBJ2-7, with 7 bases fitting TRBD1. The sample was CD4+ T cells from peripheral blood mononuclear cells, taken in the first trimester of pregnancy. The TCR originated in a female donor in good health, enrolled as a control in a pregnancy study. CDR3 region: CASSLRSQGIYEQYF. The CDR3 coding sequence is TGTGCCAGCAGCTTAAGGTCACAGGGGATCTACGAGCAGTACTTC.